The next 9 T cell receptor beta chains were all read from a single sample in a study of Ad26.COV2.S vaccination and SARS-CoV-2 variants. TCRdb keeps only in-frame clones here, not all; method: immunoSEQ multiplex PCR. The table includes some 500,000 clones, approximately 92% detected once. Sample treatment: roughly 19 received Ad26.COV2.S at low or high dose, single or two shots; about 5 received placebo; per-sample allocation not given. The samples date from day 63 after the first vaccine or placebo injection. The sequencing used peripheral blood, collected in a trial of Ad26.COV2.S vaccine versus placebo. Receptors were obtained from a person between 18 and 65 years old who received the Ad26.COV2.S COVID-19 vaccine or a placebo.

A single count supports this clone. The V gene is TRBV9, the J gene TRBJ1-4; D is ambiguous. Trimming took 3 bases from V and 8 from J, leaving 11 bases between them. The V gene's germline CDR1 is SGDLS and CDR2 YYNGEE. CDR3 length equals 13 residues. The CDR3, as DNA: TGTGCCAGCAGCGCCTCTGGCCGGGAAAAACTGTTTTTT. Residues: CASSASGREKLFF.

DNA of the CDR3: TGTGCCAGCAGCTTCACAGGGACAGGGGAGCAGTTCTTC. Its translation: CASSFTGTGEQFF. The chain has TRBV5-5 and TRBJ2-1; 9 bases fit TRBD1. Germline CDR1 SGHKS, CDR2 YYEKEE (reference sequence). V was pared by 2 bases and J by 10 bases, with 4 bases of the junction left unmatched. CDR3 length: 13 residues.

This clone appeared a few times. The CDR3 is CASSFYLAGGTGELFF. The CDR3 DNA sequence: TGTGCCAGCAGCTTCTATTTAGCGGGAGGGACCGGGGAGCTGTTTTTT. The chain employs TRBV7-3 and TRBJ2-2; 11 nucleotides line up with TRBD2. Germline CDR1 is SGHTA and CDR2 is FQGTGA. V dropped 3 bases and J dropped 5; count of bases not matched to a gene: 5. This CDR3 spans 16 amino acids.

Here the CDR3 DNA reads TGTGCCAGCAGCCAAGATATGGCGGGACAGGCGGCAGGCTACACCTTC. Encoded protein: CASSQDMAGQAAGYTF. This sequence joins TRBV4-2 and TRBJ1-2, with 8 bases identical to TRBD1. Germline trimming cut 0 bases from V and 8 bases from J; bases unmatched to any gene: 11. The CDR3 totals 16 residues. Germline lookup yields CDR1 LGHNA and CDR2 YNFKEQ.

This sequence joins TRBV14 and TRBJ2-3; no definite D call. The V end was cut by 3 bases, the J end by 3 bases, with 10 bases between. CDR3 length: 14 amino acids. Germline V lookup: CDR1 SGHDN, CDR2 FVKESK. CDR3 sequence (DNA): TGTGCCAGCAGCCAGCTCCTCTTAACAGATACGCAGTATTTT. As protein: CASSQLLLTDTQYF.

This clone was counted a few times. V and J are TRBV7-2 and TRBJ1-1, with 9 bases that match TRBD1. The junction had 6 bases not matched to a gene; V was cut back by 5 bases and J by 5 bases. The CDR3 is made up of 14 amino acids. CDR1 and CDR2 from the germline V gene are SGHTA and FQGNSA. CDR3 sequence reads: CASSLRTGETEAFF. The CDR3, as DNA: TGTGCCAGCAGCCTCCGGACAGGGGAGACTGAAGCTTTCTTT.

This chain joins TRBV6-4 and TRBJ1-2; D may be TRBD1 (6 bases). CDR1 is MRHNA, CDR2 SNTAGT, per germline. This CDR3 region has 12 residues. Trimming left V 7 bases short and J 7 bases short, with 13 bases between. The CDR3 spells CASKGEDGGYTF. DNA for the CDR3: TGTGCCAGCAAGGGGGAGGATGGTGGCTACACCTTC.

CDR3 sequence reads: CASSLFQYGYTF. CDR3 sequence (DNA): TGTGCCAGCAGTTTATTCCAGTATGGCTACACCTTC. The chain combines TRBV28 with TRBJ1-2; D is undetermined. The CDR3 sequence is 12 residues long. Germline assignment: CDR1 MDHEN and CDR2 SYDVKM. V was cut by 1 base and J by 5 bases, with 5 bases left in between.

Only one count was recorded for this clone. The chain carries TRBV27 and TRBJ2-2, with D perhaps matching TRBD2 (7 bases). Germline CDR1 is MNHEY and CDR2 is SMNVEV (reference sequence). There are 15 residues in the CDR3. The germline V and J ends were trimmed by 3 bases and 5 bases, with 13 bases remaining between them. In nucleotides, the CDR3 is TGTGCCAGCAGTTTCGGCGGGGGCTCAACCGGGGAGCTGTTTTTT. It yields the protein CASSFGGGSTGELFF.